Listed here are 28 T cell receptor beta chains from one sample, sequenced in a study of blood T cell repertoires in COVID-19. Sequenced by immunoSEQ multiplex PCR; TCRdb stores in-frame clones only, minus some. Among 95,000 to 100,000 clones, 70% to 85% were seen once, and the ten largest hold 8% to 13%. The sequenced material came from peripheral blood. These receptors were collected from a man in his 70s with acute or convalescent COVID-19.

The rearrangement links TRBV15 to TRBJ1-2, with D perhaps TRBD1 (6 bases). Germline CDR1 reads LNHNV; CDR2 reads YYDKDF (reference sequence). Between the trimmed V and J ends, which lost 2 bases and 2 bases, there was a span of 21 bases. This CDR3 is built from 18 residues. This CDR3 is CATSRSHIYREGNYGYTF. In DNA form, the CDR3 reads TGTGCCACCAGCAGAAGTCACATTTACAGGGAGGGAAACTATGGCTACACCTTC.

This chain connects TRBV7-9 to TRBJ2-2, with D perhaps matching TRBD1 (5 bases). Germline V gives CDR1 SEHNR, CDR2 FQNEAQ (reference sequence). The CDR3 has 17 amino acids. The ends were cut back, 3 bases at V and 4 bases at J, with 18 bases in the middle. CDR3 nucleotides: TGTGCCAGCAGCTTCGAAGGACAAACGCGTACCACCGGGGAGCTGTTTTTT. It codes for CASSFEGQTRTTGELFF. Full variable domain (rest looked up from reference TRBV7-9 and TRBJ2-2): DTGVSQNPRHKITKRGQNVTFRCDPISEHNRLYWYRQTLGQGPEFLTYFQNEAQLEKSRLLSDRFSAERPKGSFSTLEIQRTEQGDSAMYLCASSFEGQTRTTGELFFGEGSRLTVL.

This clone showed up just once. The genes are TRBV6-5 and TRBJ1-5; TRBD1 matches 7 bases. Per germline, CDR1 MNHEY and CDR2 SVGAGI. Trimming took 5 bases from V and 0 from J; bases not matched to a gene: 4. This CDR3 comprises 15 residues. In nucleotides, the CDR3 is TGTGCCAGCAGTACGGGACAGTATAGCAATCAGCCCCAGCATTTT. Translating it yields CASSTGQYSNQPQHF.

The rearrangement joins TRBV30 to TRBJ1-1; the D is unclear. The germline V and J ends were trimmed by 0 bases and 1 base, with 6 bases remaining between them. Germline CDR1 GTSNPN, CDR2 SVGIG (reference sequence). This CDR3 contains 13 residues. In DNA form, the CDR3 reads TGTGCCTGGAGTGTTTGGGCGAACACTGAAGCTTTCTTT. The encoded protein is CAWSVWANTEAFF.

As DNA, the CDR3 is TGTGCCAGCAGCGTAGGGACTAGCGGGCGGATCGGGGAGCTGTTTTTT. It is translated as CASSVGTSGRIGELFF. The J gene is TRBJ2-2, the V gene TRBV9, with 11 bases that match TRBD2. Germline lookup yields CDR1 SGDLS and CDR2 YYNGEE. The CDR3 has 16 amino acids. V trimming: 0 bases; J trimming: 7 bases; junction bases outside the gene matches: 5.

The chain uses TRBV5-4 and TRBJ2-1; 14 nucleotides line up with TRBD2. The CDR3 has 18 amino acids. Trimming at V came to 4 bases and at J to 4 bases, leaving 10 bases not matched to a gene. Germline CDR1 is SGHNT and CDR2 is YYREEE (reference sequence). CDR3 in amino acids: CASSLKTSGRARYNEQFF. The CDR3 DNA follows: TGTGCCAGCAGCCTCAAGACTAGCGGGAGGGCGAGGTACAATGAGCAGTTCTTC.

The CDR3 reads CASKDRVYGYTF. In DNA form, the CDR3 reads TGTGCCAGCAAGGACAGGGTATATGGCTACACCTTC. The rearrangement uses TRBV12-3 or TRBV12-4 and TRBJ1-2; 8 bases line up with TRBD1. The CDR3 runs to 12 residues. Trimming took 7 bases from V and 5 from J; bases not matched to a gene: 3.

The chain is built from TRBV27 and TRBJ1-3, with D perhaps TRBD1 (5 bases). V was cut by 3 bases and J by 0 bases, with 6 bases left in between. The V gene's germline CDR1 is MNHEY and CDR2 SMNVEV (reference sequence). The CDR3 is made up of 14 amino acids. DNA for the CDR3: TGTGCCAGCAGTTTGGGACTCTCTGGAAACACCATATATTTT. This codes for CASSLGLSGNTIYF.

The gene calls are TRBV29-1 and TRBJ2-7; D is unresolved. The CDR3 totals 13 residues. CDR1 is SQVTM, CDR2 ANQGSEA, per germline. The ends were cut back, 5 bases at V and 6 bases at J, with 17 bases in the middle. CDR3: CSVLDTLAGEQYF. CDR3 DNA: TGCAGCGTTTTAGACACTTTGGCCGGCGAGCAGTACTTC.

In its sample, this clone was seen once. The J gene is TRBJ1-1, the V gene TRBV10-3; possibly TRBD1 for D (6 bases). The V and J ends lost 3 bases and 7 bases respectively, with 12 bases between them. Looked up from germline, CDR1 is ENHRY and CDR2 is SYGVKD. There are 13 residues in the CDR3. CDR3 nucleotide sequence: TGTGCCATCAGTGAAGGTCAGGGGAGTGAAGCTTTCTTT. It specifies CAISEGQGSEAFF.

The rearrangement joins TRBV6-5 to TRBJ1-5; no reliable D call. V gave up 0 bases and J gave up 7 bases, with 10 bases separating them. This CDR3 region has 14 residues. Germline V gene sequence: CDR1 MNHEY, CDR2 SVGAGI. The CDR3 DNA sequence: TGTGCCAGCAGTTACTCGTTACTTTCGCAGCCCCAGCATTTT. As protein: CASSYSLLSQPQHF.

The chain carries TRBV6-5 and TRBJ1-4; no firm D call. This CDR3 comprises 11 residues. Germline CDR1 reads MNHEY; CDR2 reads SVGAGI. V was cut by 8 bases and J by 8 bases, with 9 bases left in between. The chain's CDR3 is CASWTGEKLFF. In nucleotides, the CDR3 is TGTGCCAGCTGGACGGGAGAAAAACTGTTTTTT.

This sequence joins TRBV9 and TRBJ1-3; D is uncertain. The CDR3 contains 16 residues. Germline V gene sequence: CDR1 SGDLS, CDR2 YYNGEE. V dropped 4 bases and J dropped 0 bases, with 14 bases sitting between them. CDR3 in amino acids: CASSPWGAISGNTIYF. The CDR3 bases are TGTGCCAGCAGCCCATGGGGAGCGATCTCTGGAAACACCATATATTTT.

The rearrangement links TRBV13 to TRBJ1-6; weak D call: TRBD1 (5 bases). V was shortened by 5 bases and J by 0 bases, with 20 bases between the two germline ends. The CDR3 runs to 19 residues. Germline-derived CDR1 and CDR2 are PRHDT and FYEKMQ (reference sequence). The CDR3 bases are TGTGCCAGCAGCAACACCAGCCCAGGGCGGTCCTCCTATAATTCACCCCTCCACTTT. This encodes CASSNTSPGRSSYNSPLHF. Drawing the rest from reference TRBV13 and TRBJ1-6, the complete variable domain is AAGVIQSPRHLIKEKRETATLKCYPIPRHDTVYWYQQGPGQDPQFLISFYEKMQSDKGSIPDRFSAQQFSDYHSELNMSSLELGDSALYFCASSNTSPGRSSYNSPLHFGNGTRLTVT.

The chain employs TRBV19 and TRBJ1-2; 7 bases map to TRBD1. The CDR3 sequence is 17 residues long. Germline CDR1 and CDR2: LNHDA and SQIVND (reference sequence). V was clipped by 7 bases and J by 5 bases; unmatched bases: 19. CDR3 in amino acids: CASTLRDTRSGGYGYTF. The DNA of the CDR3 is TGTGCCAGTACCCTGAGGGACACCCGTTCAGGGGGGTATGGCTACACCTTC.

V usage is TRBV15 and J usage is TRBJ1-6; D gene uncertain. V dropped 0 bases and J dropped 5 bases, with 14 bases sitting between them. The CDR3 is 17 residues long. Looked up from germline, CDR1 is LNHNV and CDR2 is YYDKDF (reference sequence). CDR3 region: CATSRDLRQANNSPLHF. CDR3 in DNA: TGTGCCACCAGCAGAGATCTTAGGCAGGCCAATAATTCACCCCTCCACTTT.

This chain links TRBV6-5 with TRBJ1-1, with unresolved D. This CDR3 comprises 13 residues. Trimming stripped 8 bases from V and 4 bases from J, with 14 bases between. The germline V gene encodes CDR1 MNHEY and CDR2 SVGAGI. The CDR3, as DNA: TGTGCCAGCCAGGTTCGTGTAGGCACTGAAGCTTTCTTT. It translates to CASQVRVGTEAFF.

This sequence joins TRBV7-2 and TRBJ2-5, with 11 positions matching TRBD2. The V gene's germline CDR1 is SGHTA and CDR2 FQGNSA. The ends lost 5 bases at V and 6 bases at J; junction bases unmatched: 14. The CDR3 has 17 amino acids. CDR3 protein: CASSTRLTSGREKTQYF. The DNA of the CDR3 is TGTGCCAGCAGCACCCGATTAACTAGCGGGAGAGAAAAGACCCAGTACTTC.

The chain uses TRBV28 and TRBJ1-5; the D gene is possibly TRBD1 (6 bases). Germline V gene sequence: CDR1 MDHEN, CDR2 SYDVKM. CDR3 size: 16 residues. V shed 6 bases and J shed 4 bases, with 19 bases lying between them. CDR3 amino acids: CASSPRGRARNQPQHF. The DNA of the CDR3 is TGTGCCAGCAGCCCCAGGGGTCGCGCTAGGAATCAGCCCCAGCATTTT.

The chain joins TRBV24-1 to TRBJ2-3; 13 nucleotides agree with TRBD2. Germline CDR1 KGHDR, CDR2 SFDVKD. Trimming removed 3 bases from V and 4 bases from J; junction bases left unmatched: 3. There are 16 residues in the CDR3. This chain's CDR3 is CATSDRTSGGSDTQYF. The DNA for the CDR3 is TGTGCCACCAGTGATAGGACTAGCGGGGGCTCAGATACGCAGTATTTT.

V and J are TRBV7-2 and TRBJ2-7, with 8 bases that match TRBD2. Germline assignment: CDR1 SGHTA and CDR2 FQGNSA. CDR3 length equals 14 residues. V lost 8 bases, J lost 4 bases, and 10 bases stayed unmatched. CDR3 nucleotides: TGTGCCAGCGGGCCCGCGGGGGGCCCGTACGAGCAGTACTTC. This gives the protein CASGPAGGPYEQYF.

This rearrangement joins TRBV29-1 to TRBJ1-5; D remains unclear. V was clipped by 1 base and J by 6 bases, with 10 bases between them. From germline, CDR1 is SQVTM and CDR2 ANQGSEA. The CDR3 runs 13 residues. The CDR3 DNA reads TGCAGCGTTGAAGGAGCGTACGGTCAGCCCCAGCATTTT. This encodes CSVEGAYGQPQHF.

J is TRBJ2-7 and V is TRBV7-2; possibly TRBD1 for D (5 bases). The CDR3 runs to 14 residues. Trimming shortened V by 6 bases and J by 3 bases, and 15 bases separated the two germline ends. Germline CDR1 and CDR2: SGHTA and FQGNSA. The CDR3 region is CASRMTQVGYEQYF. In nucleotides, the CDR3 is TGTGCCAGCAGGATGACACAGGTTGGCTACGAGCAGTACTTC.

V usage is TRBV20-1 and J usage is TRBJ2-1, with no clear D. With 3 bases removed from V and 8 bases from J, the gap between germline ends came to 17 bases. CDR3 size: 14 residues. CDR1 and CDR2 (germline): DFQATT, SNEGSKA (reference sequence). The CDR3 here is CSASPADRGDEQFF. CDR3 DNA sequence: TGCAGTGCTAGTCCCGCCGACCGAGGAGATGAGCAGTTCTTC.

Comments on this clone: Germline and junction disagree at one end, which may indicate a read error. This chain connects TRBV28 to TRBJ2-7, with D maybe TRBD1 (5 bases). This CDR3 comprises 11 residues. Per germline, CDR1 MDHEN and CDR2 SYDVKM. CDR3 DNA sequence: TGTGCCAGCAGTTTATCCGACAGATGGGATTTC. This sequence encodes CASSLSDRWDF.

The J gene is TRBJ2-7, the V gene TRBV6-5, with a weak D call TRBD1 (6 bases). V lost 6 bases, J lost 3 bases, and 15 bases lay in between. The length of the CDR3 is 14 residues. CDR1 is MNHEY, CDR2 SVGAGI, per germline. In DNA, the CDR3 is TGTGCCAGCAGAACCTCCAGGGGTCTCTACGAGCAGTACTTC. Its translation is CASRTSRGLYEQYF.

This chain links TRBV28 with TRBJ2-7, with 8 nucleotides matching TRBD1. The CDR3 has 15 amino acids. CDR1 is MDHEN, CDR2 SYDVKM, per germline. With 5 bases clipped from V and 3 bases from J, the junction kept 9 bases outside the gene matches. The CDR3 loop reads CASSHRGSLGYEQYF. The CDR3 region has the DNA TGTGCCAGCAGTCACAGGGGGAGTCTCGGCTACGAGCAGTACTTC.

This rearrangement joins TRBV9 to TRBJ1-4; 8 bases are shared with TRBD1. Germline V gene data show CDR1 as SGDLS and CDR2 as YYNGEE. The V gene end was trimmed by 0 bases and the J gene end by 5 bases; junction bases not matched to a gene: 6. This CDR3 is built from 16 residues. The CDR3 loop is CASSVAPGQGNEKLFF. The CDR3 nucleotides read TGTGCCAGCAGCGTAGCACCCGGACAGGGCAATGAAAAACTGTTTTTT.